These T cell receptor beta chains were read from a single sample in a study of T cell responses to AZD1222 COVID-19 vaccine. Only in-frame clones appear in the TCRdb table, and some are missing; sequencing was by immunoSEQ multiplex PCR. The sample holds over 100,000 clones, approximately 85% seen once. The sequences come from peripheral blood, collected 28 days after the second dose of the MenACWY control vaccine. The receptors originated from an adult who received the MenACWY meningococcal vaccine as a control. Both conserved end residues are part of each CDR3. The D gene is left open where the match is weak. The size field is filled for only some rows; it gives once, few, many or a size class.

TRBV6-6	TRBD2	TRBJ2-1	.	CASSYGASGREQFF	TGTGCCAGCAGTTACGGGGCTAGCGGGAGGGAGCAGTTCTTC
TRBV18	.	TRBJ1-5	.	CASSPRQGIGQPQHF	TGTGCCAGCTCACCACGGCAGGGGATCGGTCAGCCCCAGCATTTT
TRBV5-1	.	TRBJ1-2	few	CASSLQGESYGYTF	TGCGCCAGCAGCTTGCAGGGTGAGAGCTATGGCTACACCTTC
TRBV2	.	TRBJ1-2	.	CASSEDRRGYTF	TGTGCCAGCAGTGAAGATAGGCGTGGCTACACCTTC
TRBV7-3	.	TRBJ2-1	.	CASSLPGDRPGNEQFF	TGTGCCAGCAGCTTACCCGGGGACCGCCCGGGCAATGAGCAGTTCTTC
TRBV28	TRBD1	TRBJ2-5	.	CASSYQQGQETQYF	TGTGCCAGCAGTTACCAACAGGGGCAAGAGACCCAGTACTTC
TRBV7-8	TRBD2	TRBJ2-5	.	CASSSGLAGKETQYF	TGTGCCAGCAGCTCAGGACTAGCGGGAAAAGAGACCCAGTACTTC
TRBV7-3	TRBD2	TRBJ2-2	.	CASSPPGRASGGELFF	TGTGCCAGCAGCCCTCCAGGGAGGGCCTCGGGCGGGGAGCTGTTTTTT
TRBV3-1/TRBV3-2	.	TRBJ1-2	few	CASSSRGLVGYTF	TGTGCCAGCAGTTCCCGGGGGCTGGTCGGCTACACCTTC
TRBV12-3/TRBV12-4	TRBD1	TRBJ2-3	few	CASSFGTGEYF	TGTGCCAGCAGTTTCGGGACAGGGGAGTATTTT
TRBV7-9	.	TRBJ1-5	.	CASSSTGTQGNSNQPQHF	TGTGCCAGCAGCTCTACCGGGACCCAGGGGAATAGCAATCAGCCCCAGCATTTT
TRBV5-1	TRBD2	TRBJ2-7	.	CASSLGIWGLAGGEQYF	TGCGCCAGCAGCTTGGGGATATGGGGACTAGCGGGAGGGGAGCAGTACTTC
TRBV11-3	.	TRBJ2-1	.	CASSLTYNEQFF	TGTGCCAGCAGCTTGACCTACAATGAGCAGTTCTTC
TRBV23-1	.	TRBJ2-1	.	CASFSGKGGVSDNEQFF	TGCGCCAGCTTCTCCGGTAAGGGGGGCGTCAGTGACAATGAGCAGTTCTTC
TRBV5-1	TRBD1	TRBJ1-2	.	CASSSGGQGFGYTF	TGCGCCAGCAGCTCAGGGGGACAGGGTTTTGGCTACACCTTC
TRBV5-6	.	TRBJ1-2	.	CASSSRQFRGGGYTF	TGTGCCAGCAGCTCCCGTCAATTTCGGGGCGGTGGCTACACCTTC
TRBV6-1	.	TRBJ1-6	.	CASSEVGGIVGSSYNSPLHF	TGTGCCAGCAGTGAAGTTGGGGGAATTGTAGGGAGCTCCTATAATTCACCCCTCCACTTT
TRBV30	.	TRBJ2-7	.	CAFRTGNYEQYF	TGTGCTTTCAGAACTGGGAACTACGAGCAGTACTTC
TRBV5-1	TRBD2	TRBJ2-1	.	CASSLFLAGGNEQFF	TGCGCCAGCAGCTTGTTCCTAGCGGGGGGGAATGAGCAGTTCTTC
TRBV29-1	TRBD2	TRBJ2-2	.	CSVGTSGGANTGELFF	TGCAGCGTTGGGACTAGCGGGGGCGCGAACACCGGGGAGCTGTTTTTT
TRBV10-3	.	TRBJ1-5	.	CAISETQGYSNQPQHF	TGTGCCATCAGTGAAACGCAGGGATATAGCAATCAGCCCCAGCATTTT
TRBV5-4	.	TRBJ2-2	once	CASSLEALGGGATGELFF	TGTGCCAGCAGCTTGGAGGCATTAGGTGGGGGCGCCACCGGGGAGCTGTTTTTT
TRBV28	TRBD1	TRBJ1-2	once	CASSRDRGYGYTF	TGTGCCAGCAGCCGGGACAGGGGCTATGGCTACACCTTC
TRBV19	.	TRBJ1-2	.	CASSTGTPANYGYTF	TGTGCCAGTAGTACGGGGACGCCCGCAAACTATGGCTACACCTTC
TRBV5-5	.	TRBJ1-2	.	CASSPLAGGYGYTF	TGTGCCAGCAGCCCATTGGCAGGAGGATATGGCTACACCTTC
TRBV27	.	TRBJ1-2	.	CASTPRRGSYGYTF	TGTGCCAGCACCCCACGTAGGGGAAGCTATGGCTACACCTTC
TRBV24-1	.	TRBJ1-1	.	CATSDPRGTRTEAFF	TGTGCCACCAGTGATCCCAGGGGAACAAGAACTGAAGCTTTCTTT
TRBV3-1/TRBV3-2	.	TRBJ2-1	.	CASSLEGSYNEQFF	TGTGCCAGCAGCCTGGAGGGGTCCTACAATGAGCAGTTCTTC
TRBV25-1	TRBD1	TRBJ2-3	.	CASSGQGEADTQYF	TGTGCCAGCAGTGGACAGGGGGAGGCAGATACGCAGTATTTT
TRBV25-1	TRBD1	TRBJ1-1	.	CASRITGTGGTEAFF	TGTGCCAGCAGGATAACCGGGACAGGGGGGACTGAAGCTTTCTTT
TRBV6-5	.	TRBJ1-2	.	CASRELNYGYTF	TGTGCCAGCAGGGAGCTAAACTATGGCTACACCTTC
TRBV5-4	TRBD1	TRBJ1-6	.	CASSLAGQGGSPLHF	TGTGCCAGCAGCTTGGCGGGACAGGGAGGATCACCCCTCCACTTT
TRBV7-8	.	TRBJ1-6	once	CASRPAGSNSPLHF	TGTGCCAGCAGACCTGCCGGATCTAATTCACCCCTCCACTTT
TRBV5-6	TRBD2	TRBJ2-3	.	CASSLSATKLAGGIF	TGTGCCAGCAGCTTGTCGGCCACCAAACTAGCGGGGGGCATTTTT
TRBV11-3	.	TRBJ2-7	few	CASSLGGAEQYF	TGTGCCAGCAGCTTAGGAGGGGCCGAGCAGTACTTC
TRBV19	.	TRBJ1-5	.	CASSSEARSNQPQHF	TGTGCCAGTAGTTCCGAAGCGAGAAGCAATCAGCCCCAGCATTTT
TRBV21-1	.	TRBJ1-4	.	CASSIRTNEKLFF	TGTGCCAGCTCGATTCGGACTAATGAAAAACTGTTTTTT
TRBV7-2	TRBD1	TRBJ2-7	.	CASGAGTGFAEQYF	TGTGCCAGCGGGGCGGGGACAGGGTTTGCCGAGCAGTACTTC
TRBV7-2	.	TRBJ1-2	.	CASSLAPWQPSGYGYTF	TGTGCCAGCAGCTTAGCACCGTGGCAGCCCTCTGGCTATGGCTACACCTTC
TRBV5-4	TRBD2	TRBJ2-3	few	CASSSQAGLAGGYRGDTQYF	TGTGCCAGCAGCTCCCAGGCGGGACTAGCGGGGGGGTACCGCGGGGATACGCAGTATTTT
TRBV28	.	TRBJ2-2	.	CASRGGLGRTYTGELFF	TGTGCCAGCAGGGGTGGGTTGGGCAGGACCTACACCGGGGAGCTGTTTTTT
TRBV5-4	.	TRBJ1-6	.	CASRPRNRTGPLHF	TGTGCCAGCAGGCCTCGGAACAGGACTGGACCCCTCCACTTT
TRBV29-1	TRBD2	TRBJ2-7	few	CSAVPSGSYEQYF	TGCAGCGCCGTGCCGAGCGGGAGTTACGAGCAGTACTTC
TRBV19	.	TRBJ1-5	.	CASSRGGTGSGQPQHF	TGTGCCAGTAGTAGGGGGGGGACTGGTTCAGGGCAGCCCCAGCATTTT
TRBV25-1	.	TRBJ1-2	.	CASSEKTNYGYTF	TGTGCCAGCAGTGAAAAGACAAACTATGGCTACACCTTC
TRBV30	.	TRBJ2-2	once	CAWSDGPGELFF	TGTGCCTGGAGCGACGGACCCGGGGAGCTGTTTTTT
TRBV3-1/TRBV3-2	.	TRBJ2-2	.	CASSQDLAGTGELFF	TGTGCCAGCAGCCAAGATCTCGCAGGGACCGGGGAGCTGTTTTTT
TRBV5-4	TRBD1	TRBJ1-2	once	CASTMGGQGSHGYTF	TGTGCCAGCACCATGGGGGGACAGGGGTCTCATGGCTACACCTTC
TRBV3-1/TRBV3-2	.	TRBJ2-7	.	CASSRYPGRGSSYEQYF	TGTGCCAGCAGCCGATACCCCGGACGGGGGAGCTCCTACGAGCAGTACTTC
TRBV19	TRBD1	TRBJ1-3	.	CASSIGTGAGNTIYF	TGTGCCAGTAGTATAGGTACAGGGGCTGGAAACACCATATATTTT
TRBV11-3	.	TRBJ1-3	.	CASSPVPISSGNTIYF	TGTGCCAGCAGCCCAGTGCCGATCAGCTCTGGAAACACCATATATTTT
TRBV7-8	.	TRBJ2-2	.	CASSAPTWTGELFF	TGTGCCAGCAGCGCCCCGACTTGGACCGGGGAGCTGTTTTTT
TRBV20-1	.	TRBJ2-7	.	CSASSTGTFSYEQYF	TGCAGTGCTAGTTCAACCGGGACTTTCTCCTACGAGCAGTACTTC
TRBV19	.	TRBJ1-3	.	CASRAPIGNTIYF	TGTGCCAGCAGGGCACCCATCGGAAACACCATATATTTT
TRBV10-3	.	TRBJ2-3	.	CAISAADTLTTDTQYF	TGTGCCATCAGTGCAGCCGATACCCTAACCACAGATACGCAGTATTTT
TRBV11-2	.	TRBJ1-5	.	CARGSTGTTQPQHF	TGTGCCAGGGGCTCAACCGGGACAACTCAGCCCCAGCATTTT